The 23 T cell receptor beta chains listed next were all sequenced from one sample in a study of shared clonotypes between healthy human individuals. Terminally differentiated effector memory CD45RA+ cells were excluded from the naive CD8 cells, which were CD45RO-negative and positively selected for CCR7. Method: immunoSEQ multiplex PCR; TCRdb's copy keeps in-frame clones and lacks some. Of about 2.1 million clones in the sample, just over 90% were seen once. The sequencing sample was made of naive CD8+ T cells from PBMCs. The receptors originated from a man between 18 and 29 years old in good health. Some clones in this sample may be carry-over from other donors' samples.

The J gene is TRBJ2-7, the V gene TRBV20-1; D uncertain. V was clipped by 6 bases and J by 5 bases, with 11 bases between them. This CDR3 comprises 11 residues. Germline values: CDR1 DFQATT, CDR2 SNEGSKA (reference sequence). CDR3 DNA: TGCAGTGCACCCGCGTTCGACGAGCAGTACTTC. Its protein product is CSAPAFDEQYF.

V is TRBV5-1 and J is TRBJ2-7, with 8 bases lining up with TRBD2. The germline V gene has CDR1 SGHRS and CDR2 YFSETQ. The trim removed 0 bases at V and 3 bases at J, leaving 5 bases unmatched. The CDR3 extends over 15 amino acids. The CDR3 spells CASSLGIAGNYEQYF. The CDR3 DNA follows: TGCGCCAGCAGCTTGGGGATAGCGGGAAACTACGAGCAGTACTTC.

The rearrangement links TRBV9 to TRBJ2-2; D ambiguous. V lost 0 bases, J lost 6 bases, and 6 bases lay in between. The CDR3 spans 13 residues. Germline assignment: CDR1 SGDLS and CDR2 YYNGEE. CDR3 DNA sequence: TGTGCCAGCAGCGTAGGGTGGCCCGGGGAGCTGTTTTTT. Amino acid sequence: CASSVGWPGELFF.

The V and J genes are TRBV11-2 and TRBJ2-2, with 8 bases aligning to TRBD2. V lost 5 bases, J lost 5 bases, and 13 bases stayed unmatched. CDR3 length: 17 residues. Germline loops: CDR1 SGHAT, CDR2 FQNNGV. Here the CDR3 reads CASSALGGASGTGELFF. The CDR3 DNA reads TGTGCCAGCAGCGCACTAGGGGGGGCTAGCGGGACCGGGGAGCTGTTTTTT.

This clone was observed a single time. At the DNA level, this CDR3 is encoded by other sequences in the same sample as well. The V gene is TRBV5-1, the J gene TRBJ2-7; D might be TRBD1 or TRBD2, each matching 6 bases. CDR3 size: 12 residues. The germline CDR1 and CDR2 sequences are SGHRS and YFSETQ. Between the trimmed V and J ends, which lost 0 bases and 7 bases, there was a span of 8 bases. DNA for the CDR3: TGCGCCAGCAGCTTGGCGGGGGCAGAGCAGTACTTC. It encodes CASSLAGAEQYF.

This clone was seen repeatedly, ten times or more. V is TRBV5-6 and J is TRBJ2-1, with a tentative D call TRBD2 (5 bases). The CDR3 runs to 16 residues. Germline V gene data show CDR1 as SGHDT and CDR2 as YYEEEE. With 0 bases removed from V and 0 bases from J, the gap between germline ends came to 10 bases. The CDR3 spells CASSLGSEYSYNEQFF. Here the CDR3 DNA reads TGTGCCAGCAGCTTGGGTAGCGAGTACTCCTACAATGAGCAGTTCTTC.

In its sample, this clone was seen once. This may come from a read error, since a much larger clone is one base off. This chain links TRBV6-1 with TRBJ2-7; D is ambiguous. From germline, CDR1 is MNHNS and CDR2 SASEGT. Trimming removed 8 bases from V and 0 bases from J, with 5 bases in between. CDR3 length: 11 amino acids. DNA for the CDR3: TGTGCCAGCGGCTTCTCCTACGAGCAGTACTTC. It yields the protein CASGFSYEQYF.

This rearrangement joins TRBV2 to TRBJ1-2; TRBD1 matches 7 bases. This CDR3 has 16 residues. CDR1 is SNHLY and CDR2 is FYNNEI in the germline V gene. V lost 0 bases to trimming and J lost 3 bases; unmatched junction nucleotides: 7. In DNA, the CDR3 is TGTGCCAGCAGTGAAGCGCTTCAGGGGGAGGACTATGGCTACACCTTC. Translation gives CASSEALQGEDYGYTF. Full variable domain (outside the CDR3, taken from reference TRBV2 and TRBJ1-2): EPEVTQTPSHQVTQMGQEVILRCVPISNHLYFYWYRQILGQKVEFLVSFYNNEISEKSEIFDDQFSVERPDGSNFTLKIRSTKLEDSAMYFCASSEALQGEDYGYTFGSGTRLTVV.

This chain joins TRBV5-6 and TRBJ2-7; 8 bases map to TRBD1. Germline-derived CDR1 and CDR2 are SGHDT and YYEEEE. The CDR3 has 13 amino acids. Losses at the gene ends were 4 bases for V and 5 bases for J; bases not matched to a gene: 5. CDR3 nucleotides: TGTGCCAGCAGCCTAGACAGGGGCCACGAGCAGTACTTC. Translation gives CASSLDRGHEQYF.

V and J are TRBV5-4 and TRBJ2-7; no clear D. This CDR3 has 12 residues. V gave up 2 bases and J gave up 6 bases, with 9 bases separating them. The V gene's germline CDR1 is SGHNT and CDR2 YYREEE (reference sequence). CDR3 DNA sequence: TGTGCCAGCAGCTTTCAGCCGTCCGAGCAGTACTTC. This gives the protein CASSFQPSEQYF.

The chain recombines TRBV6-1 with TRBJ2-1; D not resolved. The CDR3 extends over 14 amino acids. With 4 bases removed from V and 2 bases from J, the gap between germline ends came to 9 bases. Germline loops: CDR1 MNHNS, CDR2 SASEGT. The CDR3 loop is CASSARTTYNEQFF. The CDR3 DNA sequence: TGTGCCAGCAGTGCCCGGACCACCTACAATGAGCAGTTCTTC.

The DNA of the CDR3 is TGTGCCAGCAGCTCCCCGGGAACACTAGCCAAAAACATTCAGTACTTC. Translation: CASSSPGTLAKNIQYF. The V gene is TRBV28, the J gene TRBJ2-4; D possibly corresponds to TRBD2 (5 bases). Germline V gene lookup returns CDR1 MDHEN and CDR2 SYDVKM. The CDR3 extends over 16 amino acids. The V gene lost 6 bases and the J gene lost 0 bases, with 15 bases spanning the gap.

This clone was seen once. The CDR3 DNA is TGTGCCTGGCTCCGGGAAGGAGGAGCTTTATATGAGCAGTTCTTC. Translating gives CAWLREGGALYEQFF. V gene TRBV30 combines with J gene TRBJ2-1; a weak D match, TRBD2 (5 bases). Germline loops: CDR1 GTSNPN, CDR2 SVGIG (reference sequence). This CDR3 spans 15 amino acids. Trimming pared 5 bases from V and 8 bases from J, leaving 22 bases between. The whole variable domain, remainder taken from reference TRBV30 and TRBJ2-1, is SQTIHQWPATLVQPVGSPLSLECTVEGTSNPNLYWYRQAAGRGLQLLFYSVGIGQISSEVPQNLSASRPQDRQFILSSKKLLLSDSGFYLCAWLREGGALYEQFFGPGTRLTVL.

The chain uses TRBV10-2 and TRBJ2-7; no clear D gene. Deletions cut 4 bases from V and 2 bases from J, with 9 bases between. CDR1 and CDR2 (germline): WSHSY, SAAADI. CDR3 length: 13 amino acids. The CDR3 is CASSVGRAYEQYF. The CDR3 coding sequence is TGCGCCAGCAGTGTGGGAAGGGCCTACGAGCAGTACTTC.

This rearrangement joins TRBV15 to TRBJ2-7, with 13 positions matching TRBD2. CDR1 and CDR2 from the germline V gene are LNHNV and YYDKDF (reference sequence). J was trimmed by 0 bases and V by 3 bases; bases with no gene match: 8. The CDR3 runs to 18 residues. This chain's CDR3 is CATSSEGTSGALSYEQYF. The CDR3 DNA sequence: TGTGCCACCAGCAGTGAAGGGACTAGCGGGGCCCTCTCCTACGAGCAGTACTTC.

The chain carries TRBV28 and TRBJ2-1; TRBD2 matches 16 bases. V gave up 5 bases and J gave up 7 bases; unmatched junction bases: 2. The CDR3 sequence is 15 residues long. The germline V gene encodes CDR1 MDHEN and CDR2 SYDVKM. CDR3: CASSGTSGRANEQFF. Here the CDR3 DNA reads TGTGCCAGCAGTGGGACTAGCGGGAGGGCTAATGAGCAGTTCTTC. Complete variable domain (other parts from reference TRBV28 and TRBJ2-1): DVKVTQSSRYLVKRTGEKVFLECVQDMDHENMFWYRQDPGLGLRLIYFSYDVKMKEKGDIPEGYSVSREKKERFSLILESASTNQTSMYLCASSGTSGRANEQFFGPGTRLTVL.

This rearrangement joins TRBV27 to TRBJ2-1; possible D gene TRBD2, 5 bases. This CDR3 is built from 15 residues. Germline V gene data show CDR1 as MNHEY and CDR2 as SMNVEV (reference sequence). Trimming took 8 bases from V and 2 from J, leaving 16 bases between them. This CDR3 is CASELRGSTYNEQFF. The CDR3 DNA reads as TGTGCCAGCGAACTTCGGGGTAGTACCTACAATGAGCAGTTCTTC.

This chain uses TRBV2 with TRBJ1-2; 7 positions match TRBD1. The germline CDR1 and CDR2 sequences are SNHLY and FYNNEI. Trimming took 8 bases from V and 3 from J; bases not matched to a gene: 12. This CDR3 comprises 15 residues. CDR3 in amino acids: CASLLIGGTYYGYTF. The CDR3 DNA reads TGTGCCAGCCTATTGATAGGGGGCACTTACTATGGCTACACCTTC.

Regarding this clone: Additional DNA sequences in this sample encode the identical CDR3. V usage is TRBV5-6 and J usage is TRBJ2-7; D may correspond to TRBD1 or TRBD2 (6 bases each). V was shortened by 5 bases and J by 4 bases, with 13 bases between the two germline ends. CDR3 length: 13 residues. Germline lookup yields CDR1 SGHDT and CDR2 YYEEEE. The CDR3 bases are TGTGCCAGCAGACCAACAGGGACTTACGAGCAGTACTTC. As protein: CASRPTGTYEQYF. Full variable domain (outside the CDR3, taken from reference TRBV5-6 and TRBJ2-7): DAGVTQSPTHLIKTRGQQVTLRCSPKSGHDTVSWYQQALGQGPQFIFQYYEEEERQRGNFPDRFSGHQFPNYSSELNVNALLLGDSALYLCASRPTGTYEQYFGPGTRLTVT.

The J gene is TRBJ1-4, the V gene TRBV2; TRBD1 is a possible D gene (6 bases). The CDR3 spans 16 residues. The V gene lost 3 bases and the J gene lost 3 bases, with 14 bases spanning the gap. CDR1 is SNHLY, CDR2 FYNNEI, per germline. The CDR3: CASSDGEDRPNEKLFF. The CDR3 bases are TGTGCCAGCAGTGACGGCGAGGACAGACCTAATGAAAAACTGTTTTTT. Based on the CDR3 plus reference TRBV2 and TRBJ1-4, the full variable domain is EPEVTQTPSHQVTQMGQEVILRCVPISNHLYFYWYRQILGQKVEFLVSFYNNEISEKSEIFDDQFSVERPDGSNFTLKIRSTKLEDSAMYFCASSDGEDRPNEKLFFGSGTQLSVL.

This chain links TRBV7-8 with TRBJ2-1, with TRBD1 as a possible D gene (6 bases). Trimming took off 2 bases at V and 9 bases at J, with 17 bases between the two ends. This CDR3 spans 15 amino acids. Looked up from germline, CDR1 is SGHVS and CDR2 is FQNEAQ. For the CDR3, the DNA is TGTGCCAGCAGCTTACTCACAGGGACCGGCAGTGAGCAGTTCTTC. This translates into CASSLLTGTGSEQFF.

J is TRBJ2-3 and V is TRBV7-2, with D perhaps given as TRBD1 or TRBD2 (6 bases each). The CDR3 is 16 residues long. Germline V gives CDR1 SGHTA, CDR2 FQGNSA. Trimming removed 1 base from V and 6 bases from J, with 17 bases in between. The chain's CDR3 is CASSLVPGALGDTQYF. The CDR3 DNA reads as TGTGCCAGCAGCTTAGTGCCGGGGGCTCTCGGCGATACGCAGTATTTT.

This sequence joins TRBV30 and TRBJ2-7, with D uncertain. The CDR3 consists of 13 residues. V dropped 0 bases and J dropped 7 bases, with 13 bases sitting between them. Germline CDR1 is GTSNPN and CDR2 is SVGIG (reference sequence). The CDR3 DNA reads as TGTGCCTGGAGTGTACCCCGGAACTATGAGCAGTACTTC. Its translation is CAWSVPRNYEQYF.